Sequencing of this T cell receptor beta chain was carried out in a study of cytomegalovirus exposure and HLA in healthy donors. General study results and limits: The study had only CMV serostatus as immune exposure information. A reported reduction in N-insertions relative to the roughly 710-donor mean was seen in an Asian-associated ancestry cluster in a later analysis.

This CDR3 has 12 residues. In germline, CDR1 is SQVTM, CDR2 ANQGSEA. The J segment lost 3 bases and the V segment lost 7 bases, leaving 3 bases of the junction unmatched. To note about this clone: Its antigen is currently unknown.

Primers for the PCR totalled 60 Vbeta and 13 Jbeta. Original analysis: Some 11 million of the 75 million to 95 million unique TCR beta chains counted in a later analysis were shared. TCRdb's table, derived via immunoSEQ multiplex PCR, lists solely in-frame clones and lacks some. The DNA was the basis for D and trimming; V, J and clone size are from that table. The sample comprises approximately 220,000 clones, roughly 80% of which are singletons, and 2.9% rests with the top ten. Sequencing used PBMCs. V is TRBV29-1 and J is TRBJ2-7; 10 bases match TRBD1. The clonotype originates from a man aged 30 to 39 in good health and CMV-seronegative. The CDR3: CSAGTGVYEQYF. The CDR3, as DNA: TGCAGCGCCGGGACAGGGGTCTACGAGCAGTACTTC.